This T cell receptor (beta chain) is drawn from a study of blood T cells in healthy people across ages (dated by TCRdb to 2014 to 2015). Describing the broader study: In model experiments, template switching captured roughly one uniquely barcoded TCR beta cDNA molecule for every two T cells. Four age groups were formed from the donors: young (average roughly 16 years), middle-aged (approximately 42), aged (roughly 56) and long-lived (roughly 88). To avoid experimental bias, donors of different ages were randomly spread across the sequencing lanes. Using the same blood draw, the study looked at two additional independent replicas of 1 million unique cDNA reads for two donors, one aged 18 to 29 and the other aged 80 or older. Using deep sequencing normalized with unique cDNA molecular identifiers, the study measured how TCR beta repertoire diversity changes with age. Beyond this particular receptor, the publication reports: As age increased, observed TCR beta diversity per million T cells dropped in a roughly linear way, and a significant reduction was already evident by age 40. Compared with the aged group, the long-lived group had more naive CD4+ T cells, fewer expanded clones and increased TCR diversity, a pattern suggesting age selection. Since profiling was done on bulk unsorted PBMCs, naive and antigen-experienced compartments could not be conclusively compared. Observed TCR beta diversity correlated strongly with the percentage of naive T cells measured by flow cytometry. Donor CMV infection status was unknown, potentially confounding age-related changes in expanded clonotypes. Total diversity estimates from one million sequenced T cells were considered lower bounds and underestimates.

The library came from 5' RACE. The sequencing machine was an Illumina HiSeq 2500. The second PCR ran for roughly 7 to 12 cycles and used a J-beta primer mix along with a sample-barcoded 5' primer. A unique molecular identifier was introduced onto each TCR beta cDNA molecule by a template-switch 5' adaptor carrying 12 random nucleotides. At least 3 million CDR3-containing paired-end reads were obtained from each sample. The Mint cDNA synthesis kit, primed by a TRBC-specific oligonucleotide, was used to synthesize first-strand cDNA from all RNA. Following uracil-DNA glycosylase treatment, a first 18-cycle PCR with universal primers M1SS and BC2_uni_R was performed on all cDNA. The authors processed their data as follows. Normalization of each sample was performed by random selection of 1 million high-quality reads, each carrying a distinct molecular identifier. Instead of being binned into consensus sequences, reads that shared molecular identifiers were thrown out. CDR3 identification, clonotype clustering and error correction used MiTCR with a Q25 quality threshold and the strictest error-elimination algorithm. A nonparametric unseen species model with Euler transformation was used to estimate a lower bound on total TCR beta diversity. The public reads were run again by TCRdb, first through fastp at Q25 and then through MiXCR, and only productive beta chains were kept. Entries that share a CDR3 protein sequence are merged under the most common genes and DNA. TCRdb's processing, not the study's, gives the V and J calls here. The sample data list about 1 million distinct CDR3 sequences, and more than 35% of these were observed just once. The ten biggest clones cover 18% of the sample.

The CDR3 numbers 15 residues from cysteine through phenylalanine. Kept here is only the CDR3 DNA, which spans 45 bases and is read in frame from base 1. Looking up the germline V gene yields CDR1 SGDLS and CDR2 YYNGEE. Trimming at the junction amounts to 3 bases on V and 6 bases on J, and the germline ends lie 16 bases apart. Systemically healthy Caucasian individuals from Russia, around 39 in total and aged about 6 to 90 years, were included as donors. About 9.6 milliliters of peripheral blood were collected from each donor into EDTA-treated Vacutainer tubes. PBMCs were isolated by Ficoll-Paque density-gradient centrifugation, with at least 6.5 million obtained per sample. Trizol reagent was used to extract total RNA from PBMCs, with at least 5.5 micrograms per sample. The percentages of naive CD45RAhigh/CD27high T cells were determined by flow cytometry on a PBMC aliquot from every donor. This clonotype was found once. There is no known antigen for this receptor. The record has no base qualities; no much larger clone is one base away.

Sequencing was carried out using blood. Recombination linked TRBV9 to TRBJ1-5; D gene: possibly TRBD1, on 5 matching bases. The clonotype comes from a woman aged 55-69 years in good health. Read as DNA, the sequence is TGTGCCAGCAGCGGGGGGTCGGGACTTTCTCAGCCCCAGCATTTT. This gives the protein CASSGGSGLSQPQHF.